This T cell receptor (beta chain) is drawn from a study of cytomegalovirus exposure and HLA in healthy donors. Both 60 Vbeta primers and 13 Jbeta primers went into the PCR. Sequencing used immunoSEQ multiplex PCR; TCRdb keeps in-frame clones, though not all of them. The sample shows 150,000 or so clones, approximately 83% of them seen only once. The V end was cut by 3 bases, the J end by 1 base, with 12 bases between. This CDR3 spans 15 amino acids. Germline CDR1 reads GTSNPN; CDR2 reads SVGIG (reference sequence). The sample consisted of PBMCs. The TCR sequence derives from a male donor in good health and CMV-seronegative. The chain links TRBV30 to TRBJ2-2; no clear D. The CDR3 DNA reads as TGTGCCTGGAGGGGCCCGTACAGGAACACCGGGGAGCTGTTTTTT. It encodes CAWRGPYRNTGELFF.